These 3 T cell receptor beta chains were sequenced from one sample in a study of T cells in Graves' hyperthyroidism and ophthalmopathy. TCR beta CDR3 regions were amplified from RNA transcripts. TCR CDR3 underwent first-round RT-PCR with the HTBI primer set. In TCRdb, the multiplex PCR reads were re-called with MiXCR into one record per CDR3 protein. The sample lists roughly 330,000 distinct CDR3 sequences, roughly 15% occurring once. Sequencing was done on a sample of blood. The receptors shown here come from a young man with Graves' hyperthyroidism.

There are a few counts of this clonotype. Since a much larger clone is just one base distant, this may be a read error. The CDR3 end shows no conserved phenylalanine or tryptophan, and so a read error is likely. This rearrangement joins TRBV27 to TRBJ2-7, with 9 positions matching TRBD1. V lost 3 bases, J lost 5 bases, and 5 bases stayed unmatched. Germline lookup yields CDR1 MNHEY and CDR2 SMNVEV (reference sequence). The CDR3 has 14 residues. The CDR3 reads CASSFGQGMNEQYL. The CDR3 region has the DNA TGTGCCAGCAGTTTTGGACAGGGGATGAACGAGCAGTACCTC.

At least ten counts were recorded for this clonotype. This CDR3 reads CASSLDLNEQFF. In DNA, the CDR3 is TGTGCCAGCAGCTTAGATCTCAATGAGCAGTTCTTC. The J gene is TRBJ2-1, the V gene TRBV7-2; D call uncertain. Trimming removed 1 base from V and 6 bases from J, with 4 bases in between. CDR3 length: 12 residues. CDR1 SGHTA and CDR2 FQGNSA come from the germline V gene.

This chain connects TRBV12-3 or TRBV12-4 to TRBJ2-3; no clear D gene. The CDR3 is 17 residues long. The ends were cut back, 0 bases at V and 0 bases at J, with 13 bases in the middle. CDR3 residues: CASSLASYGGSTDTQYF. The DNA of the CDR3 is TGTGCCAGCAGTTTAGCCTCCTACGGCGGAAGCACAGATACGCAGTATTTT.